This T cell receptor (beta chain) was recorded in a study of blood T cell repertoires in COVID-19 (dated by TCRdb to about 2020). With regard to the full study: Collaborator samples came from the United States, Italy and Spain and covered acute and convalescent phases of COVID-19. The prospective study material was composed of cDNA or gDNA derived from T cells, B-cell-depleted T cells, or PBMCs. Deeply sampled blood TCRbeta repertoires from subjects exposed to, actively infected with, or recovered from COVID-19 were included in the dataset. The repertoires were released in a freely available public database meant as a resource for research on the immune response to SARS-CoV-2. Samples came from the ongoing ImmuneRACE study (first 160 participants) plus 1,254 subjects from 6 global collaborators. The sample metadata nearly always contained a de-identified subject ID, COVID-19 status, age in years and sex. Where HLA class I and class II types were available, the types were taken from metadata supplied by the sample provider, not from assay-based typing. Study-wide conclusions, independent of this receptor: Clinical and demographic metadata were provided uncurated, with the amount varying by source and participant.

The CDR3 measures 15 amino acids from cysteine to phenylalanine. Only CDR3 DNA is held: 45 bases, read in frame from base 1. V and J lose 3 bases and 5 bases, and a span of 17 bases separates them. Via the germline V gene, CDR1 is SGHRS and CDR2 YFSETQ. The collaborating institutions used their own protocols to collect whole blood in K2EDTA tubes. For TCRbeta analysis, collaborators shipped samples as frozen whole blood, isolated PBMCs, or DNA extracted from either of those sample types. As regards this clone: No antigen is known for it. No per-base quality is available; no much larger clone lies one base away.

TCRbeta CDR3 regions were amplified from genomic DNA by means of the immunoSEQ Assay, a bias-controlled multiplex PCR. The original methods were these. Within the assay, amplification of reference gene primers was used to estimate how many nucleated cells each sample contained. To quantify the absolute abundance of each unique TCRbeta CDR3 rearrangement, sequence reads were collapsed and filtered. For each sample, productive Simpson clonality was calculated as the square root of Simpson's diversity index across productive rearrangements. Sourced from immuneACCESS, this table was stored by TCRdb with only in-frame sequences that have V and J called. A share of the clones is absent; for the studies checked, an unresolved V gene accounts for under half, and the remainder has no known explanation. V and J calls and clone size are as listed in that table; D and trimming were resolved from the DNA. The sample includes about 200,000 clones, with approximately 91% observed a single time. About 1.7% of the sample lies in the top ten.

This TCR derives from a man younger than 35 with active or convalescent COVID-19. The sequenced sample consisted of peripheral blood. The chain is made from TRBV5-1 and TRBJ2-5; a weak D assignment points to TRBD2 (5 bases agree). The DNA sequence is given as TGCGCCAGCAGCTATGGCTCGGGGAACGGTGAGACCCAGTACTTC. Translated, it gives CASSYGSGNGETQYF.